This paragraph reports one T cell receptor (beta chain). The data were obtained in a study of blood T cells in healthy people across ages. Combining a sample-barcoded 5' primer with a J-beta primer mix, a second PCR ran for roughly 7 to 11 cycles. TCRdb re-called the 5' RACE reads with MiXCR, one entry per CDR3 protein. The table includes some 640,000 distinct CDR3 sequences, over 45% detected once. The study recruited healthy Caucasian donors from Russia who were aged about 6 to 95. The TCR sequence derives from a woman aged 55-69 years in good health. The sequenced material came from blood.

CDR3 sequence reads: CASSRMANYGYTF. The CDR3 nucleotides are TGTGCCAGCAGCCGGATGGCTAACTATGGCTACACCTTC. The genes are TRBV2 and TRBJ1-2; no definite D call. Germline assignment: CDR1 SNHLY and CDR2 FYNNEI. V dropped 6 bases and J dropped 0 bases, with 8 bases sitting between them. This CDR3 spans 13 amino acids.